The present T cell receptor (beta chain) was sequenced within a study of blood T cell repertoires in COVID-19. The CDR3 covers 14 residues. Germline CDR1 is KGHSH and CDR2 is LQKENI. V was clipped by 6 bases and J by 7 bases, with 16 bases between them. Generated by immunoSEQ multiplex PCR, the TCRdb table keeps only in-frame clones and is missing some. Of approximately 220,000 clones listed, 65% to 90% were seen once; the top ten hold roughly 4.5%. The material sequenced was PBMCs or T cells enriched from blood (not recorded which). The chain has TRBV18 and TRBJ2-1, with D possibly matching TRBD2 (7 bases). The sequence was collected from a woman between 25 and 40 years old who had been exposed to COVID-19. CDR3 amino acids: CASSLRGALNEQFF. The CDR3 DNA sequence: TGTGCCAGCTCCCTCCGGGGGGCTTTAAATGAGCAGTTCTTC.